Below are 14 T cell receptor beta chains sequenced from a single sample in a study of blood T cells in healthy people across ages. PCR was performed a second time for roughly 7 to 12 cycles using a sample-barcoded 5' primer and a J-beta primer mix. In TCRdb, the 5' RACE reads were re-called with MiXCR into one record per CDR3 protein. The profile shows roughly 1,500,000 distinct CDR3 sequences, 42% of them singletons. The sample comprised blood. The receptor set was obtained from a woman in her late teens or twenties in good health.

V gene TRBV12-3 or TRBV12-4 combines with J gene TRBJ2-3, with 7 bases identical to TRBD2. With 6 bases clipped from V and 2 bases from J, the junction kept 8 bases outside the gene matches. The CDR3 runs 15 residues. The DNA for the CDR3 is TGTGCCAGCAGACGCGGGACTAAAATCACAGATACGCAGTATTTT. It codes for CASRRGTKITDTQYF.

This rearrangement joins TRBV20-1 to TRBJ2-1; 8 bases agree with TRBD2. CDR1 and CDR2 (germline): DFQATT, SNEGSKA (reference sequence). The CDR3 loop spans 15 amino acids. Trimming took 4 bases from V and 1 from J; bases not matched to a gene: 6. CDR3 protein: CSATREVPSYNEQFF. In DNA, the CDR3 is TGCAGTGCTACGCGGGAGGTTCCTTCCTACAATGAGCAGTTCTTC.

The sample holds a few counts of this clonotype. The chain couples TRBV5-1 to TRBJ2-1, with unresolved D. Germline V gene sequence: CDR1 SGHRS, CDR2 YFSETQ. The CDR3 contains 13 residues. Deletions cut 4 bases from V and 8 bases from J, with 13 bases between. For the CDR3, the DNA is TGCGCCAGCAGCGTGGGATTTGGGGATGAGCAGTTCTTC. It specifies CASSVGFGDEQFF.

The chain links TRBV2 to TRBJ2-7, with 7 bases that match TRBD1. This CDR3 contains 15 residues. Trimming at V came to 2 bases and at J to 3 bases, leaving 7 bases not matched to a gene. Per germline, CDR1 SNHLY and CDR2 FYNNEI. The CDR3 coding sequence is TGTGCCAGCAGTGAATGGCAGGGGGTCAACTACGAGCAGTACTTC. It yields the protein CASSEWQGVNYEQYF.

The chain employs TRBV7-9 and TRBJ2-3; 10 bases fit TRBD2. Germline loops: CDR1 SEHNR, CDR2 FQNEAQ (reference sequence). Trimming took 1 base from V and 6 from J; bases not matched to a gene: 10. The CDR3 is 17 residues long. CDR3 DNA: TGTGCCAGCAGCTTAGAGCGGGAGGGCCGTGGCTCCGATACGCAGTATTTT. Translation gives CASSLEREGRGSDTQYF.

V gene TRBV14 combines with J gene TRBJ1-2; D remains unclear. CDR1 is SGHDN, CDR2 FVKESK, per germline. V lost 1 base to trimming and J lost 5 bases, with 8 bases between them. CDR3 size: 13 residues. This CDR3 reads CASSQVPEYGYTF. Here the CDR3 DNA reads TGTGCCAGCAGCCAAGTTCCGGAATATGGCTACACCTTC.

This clonotype occurred a few times. V and J are TRBV4-1 and TRBJ2-4; D may be TRBD1 (6 bases). This CDR3 has 15 residues. Per the germline V gene, CDR1 is MGHRA and CDR2 is YSYEKL. V shed 6 bases and J shed 1 base, with 13 bases lying between them. CDR3 sequence: CASSRGWTAKNIQYF. In nucleotides, the CDR3 is TGCGCCAGCAGTAGGGGGTGGACGGCCAAAAACATTCAGTACTTC.

The table lists this clonotype with many counts. The chain has TRBV20-1 and TRBJ2-7, with D hard to call. CDR3 length equals 13 residues. V lost 3 bases, J lost 3 bases, and 12 bases lay in between. Germline CDR1 DFQATT, CDR2 SNEGSKA (reference sequence). The CDR3 spells CSARGGSDYEQYF. CDR3 DNA sequence: TGCAGTGCTAGGGGTGGGTCAGACTACGAGCAGTACTTC.

This clonotype was detected a few times. This chain connects TRBV18 to TRBJ2-1; TRBD2 matches 8 bases. This CDR3 region has 18 residues. Trimming removed 2 bases from V and 3 bases from J; junction bases left unmatched: 12. The germline V gene has CDR1 KGHSH and CDR2 LQKENI. The CDR3 loop reads CASSPLPVSSGSYNEQFF. DNA of the CDR3: TGTGCCAGCTCACCATTACCCGTTAGCAGCGGGAGCTACAATGAGCAGTTCTTC.

The table lists this clonotype with many counts. The J gene is TRBJ2-7, the V gene TRBV7-2; 12 bases align to TRBD2. Germline V gives CDR1 SGHTA, CDR2 FQGNSA. The CDR3 spans 14 residues. J gave up 6 bases and V 4 bases, and 4 bases lay outside the gene matches. CDR3 coding DNA: TGTGCCAGCAGCTCTAGCGGGGGGGTACCCGAGCAGTACTTC. It codes for CASSSSGGVPEQYF. Combining the CDR3 with reference TRBV7-2 and TRBJ2-7 gives the whole variable domain GAGVSQSPSNKVTEKGKDVELRCDPISGHTALYWYRQSLGQGLEFLIYFQGNSAPDKSGLPSDRFSAERTGGSVSTLTIQRTQQEDSAVYLCASSSSGGVPEQYFGPGTRLTVT.

The chain is built from TRBV20-1 and TRBJ2-7, with D possibly being TRBD1 (6 bases). Deletions cut 3 bases from V and 6 bases from J, with 15 bases between. Germline lookup yields CDR1 DFQATT and CDR2 SNEGSKA (reference sequence). The CDR3 covers 13 residues. Written as DNA, the CDR3 is TGCAGTGCTAGCCCGACAGGCTTTTCCGAGCAGTACTTC. Its protein product is CSASPTGFSEQYF.

The V and J genes are TRBV6-5 and TRBJ1-2, with a weak D call TRBD1 (6 bases). Germline assignment: CDR1 MNHEY and CDR2 SVGAGI. The CDR3 has 15 residues. V was trimmed by 0 bases and J by 4 bases, leaving 12 bases between them. The CDR3 region is CASSYSTGAIYGYTF. CDR3 bases: TGTGCCAGCAGTTACTCGACGGGGGCGATCTATGGCTACACCTTC.

In this sample, this clonotype turned up a few times. The V call is TRBV12-3 or TRBV12-4, the J call TRBJ2-3; 16 nucleotides match TRBD2. This CDR3 comprises 15 residues. Trimming at V came to 8 bases and at J to 4 bases, leaving 3 bases not matched to a gene. The CDR3 is CASGTSGGAADTQYF. CDR3 nucleotide sequence: TGTGCCAGCGGGACTAGCGGGGGGGCTGCAGATACGCAGTATTTT.

The table lists this clonotype with a few counts. The chain links TRBV5-1 to TRBJ2-5; no clear D. Deletions cut 0 bases from V and 3 bases from J, with 6 bases between. The CDR3 has 13 residues. Germline values: CDR1 SGHRS, CDR2 YFSETQ. The CDR3 sequence is CASSLDNEETQYF. The CDR3 bases are TGCGCCAGCAGCTTGGACAACGAAGAGACCCAGTACTTC. The variable domain in full, with the rest retrieved from reference TRBV5-1 and TRBJ2-5, is KAGVTQTPRYLIKTRGQQVTLSCSPISGHRSVSWYQQTPGQGLQFLFEYFSETQRNKGNFPGRFSGRQFSNSRSEMNVSTLELGDSALYLCASSLDNEETQYFGPGTRLLVL.